This T cell receptor beta chain is drawn from a study of cytomegalovirus exposure and HLA in healthy donors. Across the study: Among the roughly 370 genotyped donors, approximately 81% were placed in the Caucasian-associated ancestry cluster. Study-wide points: Later on, an analysis found that several of the most significant clusters appeared to be linked to common viral pathogens, which included parvovirus B19. Researchers had no immune exposure information except CMV serostatus available. Later analysis showed TCR association rates varying by HLA locus, highest for DRB1 and lowest for HLA-C.

Per germline, CDR1 MRHNA and CDR2 SNTAGT. V shed 4 bases, J shed 0 bases, and the junction held 6 bases outside the gene matches. The CDR3 is 17 amino acids. 60 Vbeta and 13 Jbeta primers were used in PCR. Sequenced by immunoSEQ multiplex PCR; TCRdb stores in-frame clones only, minus some. This table has about 170,000 clones, under 80% appearing once. Concerning this clone itself: Its antigen is unknown.

Sequencing used PBMCs. The sequence was collected from a man aged 40-49 years in good health and CMV-seronegative. The V gene is TRBV6-4, the J gene TRBJ1-2; 12 positions match TRBD1. The CDR3 nucleotides read TGTGCCAGCAGTGCCGGGACAGGGGGCCTAGCTAACTATGGCTACACCTTC. Protein: CASSAGTGGLANYGYTF.